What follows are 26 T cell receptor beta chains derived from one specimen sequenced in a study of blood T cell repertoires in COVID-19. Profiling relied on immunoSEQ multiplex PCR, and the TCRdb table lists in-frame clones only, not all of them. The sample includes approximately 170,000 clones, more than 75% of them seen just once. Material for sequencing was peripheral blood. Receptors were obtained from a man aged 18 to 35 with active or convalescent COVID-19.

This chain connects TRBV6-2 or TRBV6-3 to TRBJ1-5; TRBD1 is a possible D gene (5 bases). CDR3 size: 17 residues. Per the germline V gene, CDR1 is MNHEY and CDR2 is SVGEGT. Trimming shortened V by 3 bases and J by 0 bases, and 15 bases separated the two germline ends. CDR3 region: CASSYIPRQFSNQPQHF. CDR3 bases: TGTGCCAGCAGTTATATCCCCCGACAGTTTAGCAATCAGCCCCAGCATTTT.

Here the CDR3 reads CASSPDTPSEFF. In nucleotides, the CDR3 is TGTGCCAGCAGCCCGGACACCCCAAGCGAGTTCTTC. This sequence joins TRBV7-9 and TRBJ2-1; D might be TRBD1 (5 bases). The CDR3 covers 12 residues. The germline V gene has CDR1 SEHNR and CDR2 FQNEAQ (reference sequence). Trimming removed 5 bases at V and 14 bases at J, with 16 bases between.

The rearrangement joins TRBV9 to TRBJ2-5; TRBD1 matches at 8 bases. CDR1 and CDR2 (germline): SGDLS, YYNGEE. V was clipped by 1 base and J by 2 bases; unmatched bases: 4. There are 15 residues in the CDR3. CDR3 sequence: CASSVLGTGQETQYF. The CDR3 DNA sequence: TGTGCCAGCAGCGTACTAGGGACAGGACAAGAGACCCAGTACTTC.

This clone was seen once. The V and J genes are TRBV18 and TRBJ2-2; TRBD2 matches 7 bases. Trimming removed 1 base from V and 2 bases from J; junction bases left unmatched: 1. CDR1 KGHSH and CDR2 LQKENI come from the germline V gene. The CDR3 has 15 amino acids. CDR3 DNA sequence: TGTGCCAGCTCACCACGACTAGCTAACACCGGGGAGCTGTTTTTT. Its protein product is CASSPRLANTGELFF.

The DNA for the CDR3 is TGTGCCAGCAGCTTGGTTCGGGGAGCGGAGACCCAGTACTTC. It codes for CASSLVRGAETQYF. The chain combines TRBV5-4 with TRBJ2-5, with D possibly matching TRBD2 (5 bases). CDR3 length: 14 amino acids. V lost 0 bases and J lost 5, with 11 bases in between. CDR1 SGHNT and CDR2 YYREEE come from the germline V gene (reference sequence).

Here the CDR3 reads CASSQSLSSGQGSTNYGYTF. The CDR3 coding sequence is TGCGCCAGCAGTCAATCTTTGTCGTCAGGACAGGGAAGTACTAACTATGGCTACACCTTC. The rearrangement joins TRBV23-1 to TRBJ1-2; 8 nucleotides align to TRBD1. TRBV23-1 is classed as an ORF, of uncertain function. V shed 0 bases, J shed 0 bases, and the junction held 15 bases outside the gene matches. The CDR3 sequence is 20 residues long.

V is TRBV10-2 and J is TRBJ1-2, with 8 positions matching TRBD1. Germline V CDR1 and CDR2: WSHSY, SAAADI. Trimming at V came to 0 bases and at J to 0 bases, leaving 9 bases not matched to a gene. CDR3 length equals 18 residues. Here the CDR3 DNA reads TGCGCCAGCAGTGAGTCAGGGACAGGCCCCCCTCCTAACTATGGCTACACCTTC. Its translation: CASSESGTGPPPNYGYTF.

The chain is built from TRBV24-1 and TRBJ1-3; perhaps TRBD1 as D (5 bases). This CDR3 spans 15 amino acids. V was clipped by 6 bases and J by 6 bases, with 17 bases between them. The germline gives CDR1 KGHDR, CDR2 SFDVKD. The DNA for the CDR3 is TGTGCCACCAGTTCCGGGACTTTGGCGGAAAACACCATATATTTT. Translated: CATSSGTLAENTIYF.

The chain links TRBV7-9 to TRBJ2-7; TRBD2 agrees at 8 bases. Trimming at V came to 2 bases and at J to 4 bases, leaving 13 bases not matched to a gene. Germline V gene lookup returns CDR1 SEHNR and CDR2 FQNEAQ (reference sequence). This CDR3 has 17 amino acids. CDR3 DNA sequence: TGTGCCAGCAGCTTAAGCGCGGGAGGCCCATCGAAATACGAGCAGTACTTC. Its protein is CASSLSAGGPSKYEQYF.

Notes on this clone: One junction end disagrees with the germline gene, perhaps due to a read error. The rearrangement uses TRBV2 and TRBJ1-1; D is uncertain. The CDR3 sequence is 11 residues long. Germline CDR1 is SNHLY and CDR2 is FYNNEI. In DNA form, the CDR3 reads TGTGCCAGCAGCGAAGGACGACTTGCTTTCTTT. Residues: CASSEGRLAFF. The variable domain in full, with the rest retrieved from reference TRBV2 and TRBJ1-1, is EPEVTQTPSHQVTQMGQEVILRCVPISNHLYFYWYRQILGQKVEFLVSFYNNEISEKSEIFDDQFSVERPDGSNFTLKIRSTKLEDSAMYFCASSEGRLAFFGQGTRLTVV.

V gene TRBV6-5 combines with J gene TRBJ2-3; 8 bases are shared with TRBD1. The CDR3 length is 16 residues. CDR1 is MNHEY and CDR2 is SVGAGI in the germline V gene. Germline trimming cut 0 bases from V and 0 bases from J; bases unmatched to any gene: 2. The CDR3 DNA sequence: TGTGCCAGCAGTTACTCGCAGGGGGCTAGCACAGATACGCAGTATTTT. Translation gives CASSYSQGASTDTQYF.

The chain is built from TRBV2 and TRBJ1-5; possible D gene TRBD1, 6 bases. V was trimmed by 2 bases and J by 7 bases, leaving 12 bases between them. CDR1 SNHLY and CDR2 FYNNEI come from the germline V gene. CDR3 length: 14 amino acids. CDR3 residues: CASSERTAGQPQHF. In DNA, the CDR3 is TGTGCCAGCAGTGAAAGGACAGCAGGGCAGCCCCAGCATTTT.

CDR3 protein: CASSLEGQTGDQQFF. The DNA for the CDR3 is TGCGCCAGCAGCTTGGAGGGACAGACAGGGGACCAGCAGTTCTTC. The chain uses TRBV5-1 and TRBJ2-1; 8 bases fit TRBD1. The germline V gene has CDR1 SGHRS and CDR2 YFSETQ. V shed 0 bases, J shed 11 bases, and the junction held 10 bases outside the gene matches. The CDR3 has 15 residues. Looking up the rest from reference TRBV5-1 and TRBJ2-1 gives the full variable domain: KAGVTQTPRYLIKTRGQQVTLSCSPISGHRSVSWYQQTPGQGLQFLFEYFSETQRNKGNFPGRFSGRQFSNSRSEMNVSTLELGDSALYLCASSLEGQTGDQQFFGPGTRLTVL.

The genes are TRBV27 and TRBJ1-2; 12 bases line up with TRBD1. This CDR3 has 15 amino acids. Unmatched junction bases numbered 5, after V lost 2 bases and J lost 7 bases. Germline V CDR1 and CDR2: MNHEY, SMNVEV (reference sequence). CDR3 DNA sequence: TGTGCCAGCAGTTTAGGGACAGGGGGCTTTGGTGGCTACACCTTC. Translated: CASSLGTGGFGGYTF.

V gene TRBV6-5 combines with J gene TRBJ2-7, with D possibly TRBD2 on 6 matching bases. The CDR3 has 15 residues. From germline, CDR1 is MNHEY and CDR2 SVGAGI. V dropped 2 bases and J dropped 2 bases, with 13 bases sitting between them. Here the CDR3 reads CASSYGGNRAYEQYF. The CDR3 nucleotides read TGTGCCAGCAGTTACGGCGGGAATAGGGCCTACGAGCAGTACTTC.

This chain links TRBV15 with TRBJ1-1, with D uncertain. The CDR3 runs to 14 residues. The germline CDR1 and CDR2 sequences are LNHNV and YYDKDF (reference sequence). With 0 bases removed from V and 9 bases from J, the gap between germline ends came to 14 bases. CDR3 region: CATSRDRSSGKAFF. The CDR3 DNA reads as TGTGCCACCAGCAGAGATCGATCGTCGGGGAAAGCTTTCTTT.

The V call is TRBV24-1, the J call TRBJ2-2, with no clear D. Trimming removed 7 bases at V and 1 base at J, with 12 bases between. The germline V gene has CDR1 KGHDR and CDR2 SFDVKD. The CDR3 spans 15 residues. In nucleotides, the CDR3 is TGTGCCACCAGCCCGCGCGGCCTGAACACCGGGGAGCTGTTTTTT. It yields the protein CATSPRGLNTGELFF.

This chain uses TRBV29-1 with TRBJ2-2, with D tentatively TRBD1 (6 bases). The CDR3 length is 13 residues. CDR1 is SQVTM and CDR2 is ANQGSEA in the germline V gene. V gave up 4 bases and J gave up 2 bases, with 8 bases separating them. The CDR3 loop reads CSVARGNTGELFF. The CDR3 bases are TGCAGCGTTGCCAGGGGCAACACCGGGGAGCTGTTTTTT.

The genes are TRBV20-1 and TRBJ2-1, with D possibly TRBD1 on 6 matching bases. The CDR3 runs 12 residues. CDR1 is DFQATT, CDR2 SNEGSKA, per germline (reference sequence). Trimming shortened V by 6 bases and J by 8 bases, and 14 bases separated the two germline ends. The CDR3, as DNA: TGCAGTGCCAGTAAAGGGGGAGATGAGCAGTTCTTC. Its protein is CSASKGGDEQFF.

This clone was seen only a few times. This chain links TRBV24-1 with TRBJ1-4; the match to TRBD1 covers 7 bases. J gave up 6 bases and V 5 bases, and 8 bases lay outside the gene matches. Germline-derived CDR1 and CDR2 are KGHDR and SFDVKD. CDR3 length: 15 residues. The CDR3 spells CATSGKTGHDEKLFF. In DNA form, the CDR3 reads TGTGCCACCAGTGGCAAGACAGGGCATGATGAAAAACTGTTTTTT.

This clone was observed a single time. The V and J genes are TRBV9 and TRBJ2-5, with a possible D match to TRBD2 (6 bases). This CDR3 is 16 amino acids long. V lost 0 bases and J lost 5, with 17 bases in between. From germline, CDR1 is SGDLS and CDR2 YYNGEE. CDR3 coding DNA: TGTGCCAGCAGCGTAGGTGGGGGGAGTCTTGGGGAGACCCAGTACTTC. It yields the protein CASSVGGGSLGETQYF.

The CDR3 DNA sequence: TGTGCCAGCAGCTTAGAATCTACAACTAATGAAAAACTGTTTTTT. Amino acids: CASSLESTTNEKLFF. The rearrangement joins TRBV7-2 to TRBJ1-4; no firm D call. The germline CDR1 and CDR2 sequences are SGHTA and FQGNSA. The V and J ends lost 1 base and 0 bases respectively, with 6 bases between them. The CDR3 has 15 amino acids.

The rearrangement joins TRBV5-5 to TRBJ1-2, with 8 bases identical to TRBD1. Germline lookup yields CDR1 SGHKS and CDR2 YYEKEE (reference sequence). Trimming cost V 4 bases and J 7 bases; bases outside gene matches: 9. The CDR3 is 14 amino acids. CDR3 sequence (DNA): TGTGCCAGCAGCCCCCCAGGACAGGGAGGTGGCTACACCTTC. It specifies CASSPPGQGGGYTF.

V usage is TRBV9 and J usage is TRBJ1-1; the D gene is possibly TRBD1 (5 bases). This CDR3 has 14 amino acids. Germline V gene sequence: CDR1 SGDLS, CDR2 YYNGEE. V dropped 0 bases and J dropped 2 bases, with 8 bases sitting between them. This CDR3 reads CASSVETVNTEAFF. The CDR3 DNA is TGTGCCAGCAGCGTAGAGACAGTCAACACTGAAGCTTTCTTT.

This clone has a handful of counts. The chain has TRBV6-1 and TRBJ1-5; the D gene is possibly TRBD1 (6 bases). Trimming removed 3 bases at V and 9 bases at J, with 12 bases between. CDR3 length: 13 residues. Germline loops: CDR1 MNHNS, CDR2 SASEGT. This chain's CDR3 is CASSEYGGRPQHF. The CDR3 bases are TGTGCCAGCAGTGAGTACGGGGGGCGGCCCCAGCATTTT.

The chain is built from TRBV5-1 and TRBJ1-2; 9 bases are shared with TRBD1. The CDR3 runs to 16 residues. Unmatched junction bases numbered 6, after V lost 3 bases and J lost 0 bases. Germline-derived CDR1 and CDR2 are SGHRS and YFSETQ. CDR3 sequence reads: CASSSGQGTANYGYTF. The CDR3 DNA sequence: TGCGCCAGCAGCTCTGGACAGGGGACTGCTAACTATGGCTACACCTTC.